One sample yielded the 11 T cell receptor beta chains listed below, sequenced in a study of blood T cell repertoires in COVID-19. Here immunoSEQ multiplex PCR was the method, and the copy in TCRdb shows in-frame clones only, minus some. The table lists 150,000 to 200,000 clones, 70% to 85% of them singletons. The sequenced sample was PBMCs or T cells enriched from blood (not recorded which). Every receptor here comes from a woman aged 60-70 years with acute COVID-19.

The gene calls are TRBV7-8 and TRBJ1-1; TRBD1 might be the D (6 bases). The V gene's germline CDR1 is SGHVS and CDR2 FQNEAQ. V lost 0 bases and J lost 3, with 14 bases in between. The CDR3 runs to 16 residues. DNA for the CDR3: TGTGCCAGCAGCTTAGCCCTAGACAGGCGGGACACTGAAGCTTTCTTT. It codes for CASSLALDRRDTEAFF.

The chain uses TRBV7-9 and TRBJ2-1; 9 bases fit TRBD1. CDR1 and CDR2 from the germline V gene are SEHNR and FQNEAQ (reference sequence). Trimming took 3 bases from V and 4 from J; bases not matched to a gene: 4. The CDR3 is made up of 15 amino acids. The CDR3 loop is CASSLGTGNYNEQFF. The CDR3 DNA reads TGTGCCAGCAGCTTGGGGACAGGGAATTACAATGAGCAGTTCTTC.

A single count supports this clone. The chain links TRBV12-5 to TRBJ2-1; 15 nucleotides align to TRBD2. This CDR3 contains 15 residues. Per germline, CDR1 LGHNT and CDR2 FRNRAP. V shed 7 bases and J 4 bases; nucleotides not matched to a gene: 2. The CDR3 protein is CASVGTSGGYNEQFF. For the CDR3, the DNA is TGTGCTAGTGTCGGGACTAGCGGGGGGTACAATGAGCAGTTCTTC.

The chain links TRBV12-3 or TRBV12-4 to TRBJ2-3; no clear D. The CDR3 covers 13 residues. The V and J ends lost 6 bases and 0 bases respectively, with 7 bases between them. CDR3 amino acids: CASSRWSTDTQYF. CDR3 sequence (DNA): TGTGCCAGCAGCCGGTGGAGCACAGATACGCAGTATTTT.

The chain has TRBV27 and TRBJ1-1; the D is unclear. The V end was cut by 6 bases, the J end by 3 bases, with 11 bases between. CDR1 and CDR2 (germline): MNHEY, SMNVEV (reference sequence). The CDR3 has 13 residues. DNA for the CDR3: TGTGCCAGCAGCAAACTAGTGGACACTGAAGCTTTCTTT. This sequence encodes CASSKLVDTEAFF.

This sequence joins TRBV11-2 and TRBJ1-1, with TRBD1 matching 9 bases. Germline loops: CDR1 SGHAT, CDR2 FQNNGV. After removal of 4 bases from V and 3 bases from J, the junction contained 6 bases not matched to a gene. The CDR3 is 15 amino acids. For the CDR3, the DNA is TGTGCCAGCAGCTCCCAACAGGGGGCTTACACTGAAGCTTTCTTT. It specifies CASSSQQGAYTEAFF.

The chain employs TRBV3-1 (or the pseudogene TRBV3-2) and TRBJ2-7; D might be TRBD1 (6 bases). There are 14 residues in the CDR3. V was cut by 0 bases and J by 4 bases, with 10 bases left in between. From germline, CDR1 is LGHDT and CDR2 YNNKEL (reference sequence). The CDR3, as DNA: TGTGCCAGCAGCCAAGAGTCAGGGGAATACGAGCAGTACTTC. Translated, it gives CASSQESGEYEQYF.

The chain has TRBV7-2 and TRBJ1-2, with 11 bases that match TRBD1. The CDR3 spans 16 residues. With 5 bases clipped from V and 3 bases from J, the junction kept 8 bases outside the gene matches. The germline gives CDR1 SGHTA, CDR2 FQGNSA. CDR3 sequence reads: CASSPRTGQGDYGYTF. The CDR3 DNA reads as TGTGCCAGCAGCCCGCGGACGGGACAGGGGGACTATGGCTACACCTTC.

V gene TRBV19 combines with J gene TRBJ1-2; the D gene is possibly TRBD1 (6 bases). The CDR3 extends over 14 amino acids. Germline CDR1 LNHDA, CDR2 SQIVND (reference sequence). V shed 5 bases and J shed 4 bases, with 14 bases lying between them. DNA for the CDR3: TGTGCCAGTAGTCGGGGGGCCGGCTCCTATGGCTACACCTTC. It yields the protein CASSRGAGSYGYTF. The full variable domain, rest sourced from reference TRBV19 and TRBJ1-2, is DGGITQSPKYLFRKEGQNVTLSCEQNLNHDAMYWYRQDPGQGLRLIYYSQIVNDFQKGDIAEGYSVSREKKESFPLTVTSAQKNPTAFYLCASSRGAGSYGYTFGSGTRLTVV.

The chain combines TRBV5-5 with TRBJ2-5, with D possibly being TRBD1 (5 bases). The CDR3 length is 13 residues. Germline V gene sequence: CDR1 SGHKS, CDR2 YYEKEE (reference sequence). V was clipped by 1 base and J by 7 bases, with 11 bases between them. The CDR3 bases are TGTGCCAGCAGCTTGCGCAGGGATGGGACCCAGTACTTC. Its translation: CASSLRRDGTQYF.

With respect to this clone: Additional DNA sequences in this sample encode the identical CDR3. V and J are TRBV28 and TRBJ1-6; TRBD1 matches 9 bases. Unmatched junction bases numbered 5, after V lost 6 bases and J lost 5 bases. The CDR3 loop spans 15 amino acids. Germline CDR1 is MDHEN and CDR2 is SYDVKM. CDR3 DNA sequence: TGTGCCAGCAGCTCAGGACAGGGGAATAATTCACCCCTCCACTTT. The encoded protein is CASSSGQGNNSPLHF.